This T cell receptor beta chain was captured by sequencing in a study of blood T cell repertoires in COVID-19 (dated by TCRdb to the early 2020s). Regarding the study in general: The collaborator samples originated in the United States, Italy and Spain and spanned the acute and convalescent phases of COVID-19. The material from the prospective study consisted of cDNA or gDNA derived from T cells, B-cell-depleted T cells, or PBMCs. Subjects who had been exposed to COVID-19, were actively infected with it, or had recovered from it provided the deeply sampled blood TCRbeta repertoires that made up the dataset. A freely available public database, intended as a resource for researchers studying the immune response to SARS-CoV-2, is where the repertoires were released. The samples were drawn from the first 160 participants of the ongoing ImmuneRACE study and from over 950 subjects provided by 6 global collaborators. The sample metadata nearly always contained a de-identified subject ID, COVID-19 status, age in years and sex. HLA class I and class II types, where available, came from metadata supplied by the sample provider rather than from assay-based typing. Results and caveats for the whole study, not just this receptor: Clinical and demographic metadata were provided uncurated, with the amount varying by source and participant.

A note on this clone: Its antigen remains undetermined. No base quality values were provided; no much bigger clone lies one nucleotide off.

V is pruned by 5 bases and J by 4 bases, leaving 7 bases of the junction without a gene match. The CDR3 runs 15 amino acids, cysteine and phenylalanine included. Kept here is only the CDR3 DNA, which spans 45 bases and is read in frame from base 1. Sequences SGHNT (CDR1) and YENEEA (CDR2) are obtained from the germline V gene. Enrolling through a virtual design, the prospective study's participants ranged in age from about 18 to 100 years and lived across roughly 23 United States geographic areas. Cohort assignment in the prospective study relied on participant-reported clinical history from a screening survey and a study questionnaire. In the prospective study, whole blood, serum and a nasopharyngeal or oropharyngeal swab were collected from each participant by mobile phlebotomists. Additional blood draws and questionnaires over an approximately two-month period could optionally be provided by prospective study participants. Prospective study blood samples were shipped either frozen or at room temperature before DNA extraction.

TCRbeta CDR3 regions were amplified from genomic DNA using the immunoSEQ Assay, a bias-controlled multiplex PCR. In the original analysis: Nucleated cell counts per sample were estimated from amplification of reference gene primers within the assay. Sequence reads were collapsed and filtered to measure the absolute abundance of every unique TCRbeta CDR3 rearrangement. For each sample, productive Simpson clonality was calculated by taking the square root of Simpson's diversity index across productive rearrangements. TCRdb's version of the immuneACCESS table is confined to in-frame rearrangements and falls short of the full clone set. An unresolved V gene accounts for under half of the shortfall where checked; the remainder is of unknown origin. V, J and clone size were drawn from that table, and D and trimming were deduced from the DNA. The sample records around 160,000 clones, roughly 90% of which are singletons. The ten largest clonotypes hold 0.95% to 1.5% of the sample.

The specimen sequenced was PBMCs or T cells enriched from blood (not recorded which). The chain joins TRBV11-3 to TRBJ2-2; 7 central bases correspond to TRBD1. This sequence was found in a woman aged 25 to 39 with acute COVID-19. This receptor has the CDR3 CASSPSGTVTGELFF. The DNA reads as follows: TGTGCCAGCAGCCCCAGTGGGACAGTCACCGGGGAGCTGTTTTTT.